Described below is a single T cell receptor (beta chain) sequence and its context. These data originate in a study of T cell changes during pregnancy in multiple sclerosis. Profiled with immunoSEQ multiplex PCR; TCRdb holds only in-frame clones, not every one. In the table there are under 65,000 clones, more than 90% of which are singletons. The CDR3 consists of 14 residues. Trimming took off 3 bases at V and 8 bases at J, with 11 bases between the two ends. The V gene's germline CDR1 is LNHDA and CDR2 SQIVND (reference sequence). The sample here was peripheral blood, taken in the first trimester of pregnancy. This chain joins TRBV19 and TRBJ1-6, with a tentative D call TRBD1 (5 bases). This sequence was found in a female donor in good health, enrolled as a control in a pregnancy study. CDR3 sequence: CASSIPREDSPLHF. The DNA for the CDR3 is TGTGCCAGTAGTATCCCCAGGGAGGATTCACCCCTCCACTTT.